The source of this TCR beta chain is a study of CXCR3-negative and CXCR3-positive naive CD8 T cells. General study results and limits: Between one naive subset and the other, surface CD5 was comparable, and TCR strength was inferred from TRB CDR3 properties. Memory, not naive, CXCR3-negative and CXCR3-positive cells differed in TRBV-TRBJ usage. Each naive subset displayed comparably high diversity, whereas memory CD8+ cells displayed much lower diversity.

This CDR3 region has 17 residues. The V gene's germline CDR1 is MNHEY and CDR2 SVGAGI. The libraries of TRB cDNA were prepared using 5' RACE with UMI labels. TCRdb reprocessed the 5' RACE reads and reports one entry per CDR3 protein, with no DNA. Listed are around 52,000 distinct CDR3 sequences; around a quarter falls within the top ten. As for this clonotype: Antigen: not known.

V gene TRBV6-5 combines with J gene TRBJ2-3; the TCRdb D gene call, TRBD2, has no DNA to confirm it. This sequence originates from a human donor in good health. Some clones in this sample may be carry-over from other donors' samples. Sequenced sample: memory CD8+ T cells from blood. The CDR3: CASSYKTSGGLRDTQYF.